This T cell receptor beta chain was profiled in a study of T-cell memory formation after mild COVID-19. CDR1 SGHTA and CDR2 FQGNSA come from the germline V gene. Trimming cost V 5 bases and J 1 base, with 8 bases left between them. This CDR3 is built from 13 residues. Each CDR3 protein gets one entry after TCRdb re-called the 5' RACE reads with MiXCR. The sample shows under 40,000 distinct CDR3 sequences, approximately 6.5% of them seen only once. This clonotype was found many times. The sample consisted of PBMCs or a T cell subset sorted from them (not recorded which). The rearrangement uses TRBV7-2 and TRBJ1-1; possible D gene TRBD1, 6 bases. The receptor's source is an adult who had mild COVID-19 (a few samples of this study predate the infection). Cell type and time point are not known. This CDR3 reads CASSQQGNTEAFF. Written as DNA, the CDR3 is TGTGCCAGCAGCCAACAGGGGAACACTGAAGCTTTCTTT.